One and the same sample provided the 25 T cell receptor beta chains below, sequenced in a study of chemoradiotherapy in HPV16-positive cancers. Here immunoSEQ multiplex PCR was the method, and the copy in TCRdb shows in-frame clones only, minus some. The sample includes about 1,800 clones, 70% to 90% of them seen just once. The specimen was tumor tissue, collected from a patient who underwent chemoradiotherapy. The receptor set was obtained from a human donor with HPV-associated anogenital cancer.

The chain has TRBV6-4 and TRBJ2-1; possibly TRBD1 or TRBD2 for D (6 bases each). Looked up from germline, CDR1 is MRHNA and CDR2 is SNTAGT. Trimming took off 2 bases at V and 8 bases at J, with 13 bases between the two ends. The CDR3 is made up of 14 amino acids. The CDR3 nucleotides read TGTGCCAGCAGTGACGTCGGGGGCGGAGATGAGCAGTTCTTC. Encoded protein: CASSDVGGGDEQFF.

For the CDR3, the DNA is TGTGCCATCAGTGAAAGGCACTGGACGTACGAGCAGTACTTC. It translates to CAISERHWTYEQYF. The rearrangement joins TRBV10-3 to TRBJ2-7; D ambiguous. CDR1 is ENHRY, CDR2 SYGVKD, per germline. The V end lost 3 bases, the J end lost 4 bases, and 13 bases lay between the germline ends. This CDR3 spans 14 amino acids.

V is TRBV29-1 and J is TRBJ1-3; D is ambiguous. Trimming shortened V by 4 bases and J by 1 base, and 5 bases separated the two germline ends. Germline CDR1 SQVTM, CDR2 ANQGSEA. The CDR3 is 12 amino acids. For the CDR3, the DNA is TGCAGCGTTGGGGGTTCTGGAAACACCATATATTTT. Protein: CSVGGSGNTIYF. Using reference TRBV29-1 and TRBJ1-3 for the parts outside the CDR3, the full variable domain is SAVISQKPSRDICQRGTSLTIQCQVDSQVTMMFWYRQQPGQSLTLIATANQGSEATYESGFVIDKFPISRPNLTFSTLTVSNMSPEDSSIYLCSVGGSGNTIYFGEGSWLTVV.

V and J are TRBV5-1 and TRBJ2-7, with no clear D. V lost 2 bases, J lost 2 bases, and 8 bases lay in between. This CDR3 is built from 13 residues. Germline V gives CDR1 SGHRS, CDR2 YFSETQ. The CDR3 DNA follows: TGCGCCAGCAGCTTTGGGGAAACCTACGAGCAGTACTTC. It yields the protein CASSFGETYEQYF.

The CDR3 reads CASSEWGNIQYF. The CDR3 nucleotides are TGCGCCAGCAGTGAGTGGGGAAACATTCAGTACTTC. The V call is TRBV10-2, the J call TRBJ2-4; D is unclear. Germline V gene sequence: CDR1 WSHSY, CDR2 SAAADI. The V end was cut by 1 base, the J end by 6 bases, with 4 bases between. The CDR3 has 12 residues.

The chain combines TRBV28 with TRBJ1-5; no clear D. The CDR3 length is 15 residues. Germline V gene lookup returns CDR1 MDHEN and CDR2 SYDVKM. The V end lost 2 bases, the J end lost 2 bases, and 10 bases lay between the germline ends. This chain's CDR3 is CASSLQGNGNQPQHF. As DNA, the CDR3 is TGTGCCAGCAGTTTACAAGGGAACGGCAATCAGCCCCAGCATTTT.

Note on this clone: An end of the junction does not agree with germline; a read error may underlie this. The rearrangement uses TRBV6-1 and TRBJ1-2; no clear D gene. Germline CDR1 and CDR2: MNHNS and SASEGT. This CDR3 has 13 amino acids. The CDR3 DNA sequence: TGTGCCACCAGTCGGGCGGAGAACTATGGCTACACCTTC. Residues: CATSRAENYGYTF.

J is TRBJ2-3 and V is TRBV6-4; 8 bases fit TRBD2. The CDR3 is 15 residues long. J was trimmed by 5 bases and V by 0 bases; bases with no gene match: 4. CDR1 MRHNA and CDR2 SNTAGT come from the germline V gene. CDR3 amino acids: CASSDSGGGRDTQYF. Here the CDR3 DNA reads TGTGCCAGCAGTGACTCGGGCGGGGGGAGAGATACGCAGTATTTT.

The gene calls are TRBV27 and TRBJ1-4, with 10 bases lining up with TRBD1. The CDR3 extends over 18 amino acids. Germline V gene data show CDR1 as MNHEY and CDR2 as SMNVEV (reference sequence). J gave up 8 bases and V 5 bases, and 17 bases lay outside the gene matches. In DNA form, the CDR3 reads TGTGCCAGCAGTGACAGCGACAGGGGGCGTCGACACAAGGAAAAACTGTTTTTT. Its protein product is CASSDSDRGRRHKEKLFF. Together with reference TRBV27 and TRBJ1-4, the CDR3 gives the full variable domain: EAQVTQNPRYLITVTGKKLTVTCSQNMNHEYMSWYRQDPGLGLRQIYYSMNVEVTDKGDVPEGYKVSRKEKRNFPLILESPSPNQTSLYFCASSDSDRGRRHKEKLFFGSGTQLSVL.

This CDR3 reads CASSLGGAAYGYTF. The CDR3, as DNA: TGCGCCAGCAGCTTGGGGGGAGCCGCCTATGGCTACACCTTC. This chain uses TRBV5-1 with TRBJ1-2; D not certain. CDR1 and CDR2 (germline): SGHRS, YFSETQ. The CDR3 consists of 14 residues. V was clipped by 0 bases and J by 4 bases, with 10 bases between them.

A single count supports this clone. The chain has TRBV7-8 and TRBJ2-1, with 14 bases fitting TRBD2. The V segment lost 2 bases and the J segment 0 bases; nucleotides outside the gene matches: 6. The germline V gene has CDR1 SGHVS and CDR2 FQNEAQ. The CDR3 runs 19 residues. CDR3 region: CASSLPGTSGGISYNEQFF. DNA of the CDR3: TGTGCCAGCAGCTTACCCGGGACTAGCGGGGGTATCTCCTACAATGAGCAGTTCTTC.

The rearrangement joins TRBV4-1 to TRBJ1-3; D perhaps matches TRBD1 (5 bases). Trimming removed 0 bases at V and 0 bases at J, with 9 bases between. Per the germline V gene, CDR1 is MGHRA and CDR2 is YSYEKL. The CDR3 has 16 amino acids. In nucleotides, the CDR3 is TGCGCCAGCAGCCAAGATCGGGGCAGCTCTGGAAACACCATATATTTT. Amino acid sequence: CASSQDRGSSGNTIYF.

The chain combines TRBV11-2 with TRBJ2-7; the D gene is possibly TRBD1 (6 bases). The CDR3 is 15 residues long. CDR1 and CDR2 (germline): SGHAT, FQNNGV. Trimming removed 4 bases from V and 3 bases from J, with 16 bases in between. CDR3: CASSSLSGQHYEQYF. The CDR3, as DNA: TGTGCCAGCAGCTCCCTCTCGGGACAACACTACGAGCAGTACTTC.

The CDR3 sequence: CASSVGLTASSGNTIYF. In DNA form, the CDR3 reads TGTGCCAGCAGCGTTGGGCTGACCGCGAGCTCTGGAAACACCATATATTTT. The rearrangement joins TRBV9 to TRBJ1-3, with no clear D. Germline CDR1 reads SGDLS; CDR2 reads YYNGEE. The CDR3 runs 17 residues. V lost 2 bases to trimming and J lost 0 bases, with 15 bases between them.

The chain has TRBV4-1 and TRBJ1-6; 9 bases match TRBD1. Germline-derived CDR1 and CDR2 are MGHRA and YSYEKL. This CDR3 is built from 17 residues. V lost 1 base, J lost 6 bases, and 7 bases stayed unmatched. CDR3 bases: TGCGCCAGCAGCCAAGGGGACAGGGCGATGTTTAATTCACCCCTCCACTTT. It encodes CASSQGDRAMFNSPLHF.

This clone has only one observation. This sequence joins TRBV30 and TRBJ1-6, with 8 positions matching TRBD1. This CDR3 is built from 14 residues. The V segment lost 0 bases and the J segment 7 bases; nucleotides outside the gene matches: 2. In germline, CDR1 is GTSNPN, CDR2 SVGIG (reference sequence). CDR3 amino acids: CAWSVGQGNSPLHF. As DNA, the CDR3 is TGTGCCTGGAGTGTCGGACAGGGCAATTCACCCCTCCACTTT.

In nucleotides, the CDR3 is TGTGCCAGCAGCGGAACGGACAAAAGGAACACTGAAGCTTTCTTT. It translates to CASSGTDKRNTEAFF. The rearrangement uses TRBV5-4 and TRBJ1-1, with D maybe TRBD1 (5 bases). The CDR3 has 15 residues. Germline assignment: CDR1 SGHNT and CDR2 YYREEE (reference sequence). V lost 4 bases and J 1 base, leaving 14 bases between the germline ends.

The CDR3 DNA follows: TGTGCCAGCAGTTTGGGGGGGAACAACAATGAGCAGTTCTTC. Translation gives CASSLGGNNNEQFF. This rearrangement joins TRBV2 to TRBJ2-1, with 7 positions matching TRBD2. The V gene's germline CDR1 is SNHLY and CDR2 FYNNEI. The trim removed 5 bases at V and 5 bases at J, leaving 6 bases unmatched. The CDR3 extends over 14 amino acids. Full variable domain (remainder filled in from reference TRBV2 and TRBJ2-1): EPEVTQTPSHQVTQMGQEVILRCVPISNHLYFYWYRQILGQKVEFLVSFYNNEISEKSEIFDDQFSVERPDGSNFTLKIRSTKLEDSAMYFCASSLGGNNNEQFFGPGTRLTVL.

The rearrangement uses TRBV27 and TRBJ1-2; tentative D call: TRBD1 (5 bases). The CDR3 loop spans 15 amino acids. Deletions cut 10 bases from V and 1 base from J, with 19 bases between. CDR1 MNHEY and CDR2 SMNVEV come from the germline V gene (reference sequence). The CDR3: CAIVSEGRGNYGYTF. The CDR3 nucleotides are TGTGCCATCGTATCTGAGGGGAGAGGTAACTATGGCTACACCTTC.

This clone was seen a few times. The chain is built from TRBV7-2 and TRBJ1-2, with D tentatively TRBD1 (6 bases). The V and J ends lost 6 bases and 6 bases respectively, with 11 bases between them. The V gene's germline CDR1 is SGHTA and CDR2 FQGNSA. This CDR3 region has 12 residues. For the CDR3, the DNA is TGTGCCAGCAGAAGACAGGAGGATGGCTACACCTTC. Translating gives CASRRQEDGYTF.

The chain links TRBV18 to TRBJ2-5; D remains unclear. The J call is in doubt because the DNA end fits TRBJ2-7 better. The CDR3 has 14 amino acids. Per the germline V gene, CDR1 is KGHSH and CDR2 is LQKENI. The CDR3 spells CASSPAGYFYEQYF. The CDR3 DNA reads TGTGCCAGCTCACCAGCCGGGTATTTCTACGAGCAGTACTTC.

This rearrangement joins TRBV4-1 to TRBJ2-5; 7 nucleotides line up with TRBD2. The CDR3 runs 15 residues. Germline CDR1 MGHRA, CDR2 YSYEKL. The junction had 6 bases not matched to a gene; V was cut back by 0 bases and J by 5 bases. This CDR3 reads CASSQEGGFGETQYF. CDR3 DNA: TGCGCCAGCAGCCAAGAGGGGGGGTTTGGGGAGACCCAGTACTTC.

This clone was recorded a few times. V usage is TRBV4-1 and J usage is TRBJ1-4; tentatively, D is TRBD1 (5 bases). V lost 0 bases and J lost 10, with 12 bases in between. Germline CDR1 reads MGHRA; CDR2 reads YSYEKL. The CDR3 is 14 residues long. This CDR3 reads CASSQEGASAKLFF. In DNA form, the CDR3 reads TGCGCCAGCAGCCAAGAAGGGGCCTCGGCAAAACTGTTTTTT.

The chain recombines TRBV7-3 with TRBJ2-2; maybe TRBD2 (5 bases). V lost 2 bases and J 1 base, leaving 8 bases between the germline ends. CDR3 size: 15 residues. The germline V gene encodes CDR1 SGHTA and CDR2 FQGTGA. The CDR3 bases are TGTGCCAGCAGCTTACTAGCCCGGAACACCGGGGAGCTGTTTTTT. Protein product: CASSLLARNTGELFF.

The V gene is TRBV7-8, the J gene TRBJ2-5, with 11 bases matching TRBD2. V shed 4 bases and J 1 base; nucleotides not matched to a gene: 8. CDR3 length: 17 amino acids. Germline V gives CDR1 SGHVS, CDR2 FQNEAQ. This CDR3 reads CASSSGASGGIQETQYF. CDR3 nucleotides: TGTGCCAGCAGCTCAGGGGCTAGCGGGGGGATCCAAGAGACCCAGTACTTC.